The rows below give T cell receptor beta chains drawn from one sample of a study of cytomegalovirus exposure and HLA in healthy donors. Measured with immunoSEQ multiplex PCR; TCRdb has only the in-frame clones, and not every one. The sample includes more than 80,000 clones, 86% of them seen just once. The sample was PBMCs. These receptors originate from a man between 25 and 39 years old in good health and CMV-seropositive. The CDR3 runs from the conserved cysteine through the conserved F or W. Fields, in order: V gene, J gene, clone size, D gene, CDR3 DNA, CDR3 protein. A D gene is named only where the DNA matches it firmly. Size is omitted from some rows. Given values are once, few, many or a class for expanded clones.

v_call: TRBV6-5
j_call: TRBJ2-1
clone_size: .
d_call: TRBD2
cdr3_nt: TGTGCCAGCAGTTCCCCCGGGGTAGCGGGAGGCCATGAGCAGTTCTTC
cdr3_aa: CASSSPGVAGGHEQFF

v_call: TRBV7-9
j_call: TRBJ1-5
clone_size: .
d_call: TRBD1
cdr3_nt: TGTGCCAGCAGCCTCGGGACAGGGCCAAATCAGCCCCAGCATTTT
cdr3_aa: CASSLGTGPNQPQHF

v_call: TRBV11-3
j_call: TRBJ2-1
clone_size: .
d_call: TRBD1
cdr3_nt: TGTGCCAGCAGCTCCGGACAGGGCAGTAGCAATGAGCAGTTCTTC
cdr3_aa: CASSSGQGSSNEQFF

v_call: TRBV5-4
j_call: TRBJ1-1
clone_size: .
d_call: .
cdr3_nt: TGTGCCAGCAGCTTCGTCACAGGAAATGAAGCTTTCTTT
cdr3_aa: CASSFVTGNEAFF

v_call: TRBV10-3
j_call: TRBJ2-1
clone_size: .
d_call: TRBD2
cdr3_nt: TGTGCCATCAGCGTCGTCCTAGCGGGAGCTGGCAATGAGCAGTTCTTC
cdr3_aa: CAISVVLAGAGNEQFF

v_call: TRBV29-1
j_call: TRBJ2-1
clone_size: .
d_call: TRBD2
cdr3_nt: TGCAGCGTTGGCAGCGGGATTTACAATGAGCAGTTCTTC
cdr3_aa: CSVGSGIYNEQFF

v_call: TRBV7-8
j_call: TRBJ2-7
clone_size: .
d_call: TRBD2
cdr3_nt: TGTGCCAGCAGCATAGCGGGAGGGACCTACGAGCAGTACTTC
cdr3_aa: CASSIAGGTYEQYF

v_call: TRBV2
j_call: TRBJ1-2
clone_size: .
d_call: .
cdr3_nt: TGTGCCAGCAGTGAAGCGGGGGGGAACTATGGCTACACCTTC
cdr3_aa: CASSEAGGNYGYTF

v_call: TRBV18
j_call: TRBJ1-5
clone_size: .
d_call: .
cdr3_nt: TGTGCCAGCTCAGAGGGTAGCAATCAGCCCCAGCATTTT
cdr3_aa: CASSEGSNQPQHF

v_call: TRBV10-3
j_call: TRBJ2-1
clone_size: .
d_call: TRBD1
cdr3_nt: TGTGCCATCAGTGAGTGGACAGGGGGAACCTACAATGAGCAGTTCTTC
cdr3_aa: CAISEWTGGTYNEQFF

v_call: TRBV10-1
j_call: TRBJ2-3
clone_size: .
d_call: .
cdr3_nt: TGCGCCAGCCTTTCGAAGCAGGGGTGGACAGATACGCAGTATTTT
cdr3_aa: CASLSKQGWTDTQYF

v_call: TRBV27
j_call: TRBJ1-4
clone_size: .
d_call: TRBD1
cdr3_nt: TGTGCCAGCGGGCGGGACAGAACTAATGAAAAACTGTTTTTT
cdr3_aa: CASGRDRTNEKLFF

v_call: TRBV2
j_call: TRBJ2-5
clone_size: once
d_call: TRBD2
cdr3_nt: TGTGCCAGCAGGCTCGGACTAGCTCAGGAGACCCAGTACTTC
cdr3_aa: CASRLGLAQETQYF

v_call: TRBV27
j_call: TRBJ2-7
clone_size: .
d_call: TRBD1
cdr3_nt: TGTGCCAGCAGTTTCCCGGGACAGGCCCCCTACGAGCAGTACTTC
cdr3_aa: CASSFPGQAPYEQYF

v_call: TRBV5-1
j_call: TRBJ2-3
clone_size: .
d_call: TRBD2
cdr3_nt: TGCGCCAGCAGCTTAACCCCTAGCGGGAGTAGGGGCACAGATACGCAGTATTTT
cdr3_aa: CASSLTPSGSRGTDTQYF

v_call: TRBV7-9
j_call: TRBJ2-7
clone_size: .
d_call: TRBD1
cdr3_nt: TGTGCCAGCAGCTTAGCGGGACAGTTCTACGAGCAGTACTTC
cdr3_aa: CASSLAGQFYEQYF

v_call: TRBV5-1
j_call: TRBJ2-5
clone_size: .
d_call: TRBD2
cdr3_nt: TGCGCCAGCAGCTACGGGAGGGGAGGAGAGACCCAGTACTTC
cdr3_aa: CASSYGRGGETQYF

v_call: TRBV19
j_call: TRBJ2-5
clone_size: .
d_call: .
cdr3_nt: TGTGCCAGTAGTATGCGTACAGGTCCCCCCCAAGAGACCCAGTACTTC
cdr3_aa: CASSMRTGPPQETQYF

v_call: TRBV19
j_call: TRBJ2-1
clone_size: .
d_call: TRBD2
cdr3_nt: TGTGCCAGTAGTATAAGGCTCTGGGCGGGAGGTGAAGATGAGCAGTTCTTC
cdr3_aa: CASSIRLWAGGEDEQFF

v_call: TRBV28
j_call: TRBJ2-3
clone_size: .
d_call: .
cdr3_nt: TGTGCCAGCAGTTTTACGGCAGGGCCTAGCACAGATACGCAGTATTTT
cdr3_aa: CASSFTAGPSTDTQYF

v_call: TRBV10-3
j_call: TRBJ2-7
clone_size: .
d_call: .
cdr3_nt: TGTGCCATCAGTGGACTCCCCGGCTCCTACGAGCAGTACTTC
cdr3_aa: CAISGLPGSYEQYF

v_call: TRBV27
j_call: TRBJ2-7
clone_size: .
d_call: TRBD1
cdr3_nt: TGTGCCAGCAGTCCAACGACAGGGGGCGGGTACGAGCAGTACTTC
cdr3_aa: CASSPTTGGGYEQYF

v_call: TRBV10-3
j_call: TRBJ1-2
clone_size: .
d_call: .
cdr3_nt: TGTGCCATCAGTGAGTCGAACAGCCCGCTAAGCTACACCTTC
cdr3_aa: CAISESNSPLSYTF

v_call: TRBV6-5
j_call: TRBJ1-1
clone_size: .
d_call: .
cdr3_nt: TGTGCCAGCAGTACCTCGACAGCCATGAACACTGAAGCTTTCTTT
cdr3_aa: CASSTSTAMNTEAFF

v_call: TRBV5-1
j_call: TRBJ2-5
clone_size: .
d_call: TRBD2
cdr3_nt: TGCGCCAGCAGCTTGGCCGTGGGGGGGGAGACCCAGTACTTC
cdr3_aa: CASSLAVGGETQYF

v_call: TRBV7-6
j_call: TRBJ2-2
clone_size: .
d_call: TRBD1
cdr3_nt: TGTGCCAGCAGCTTAAGGGTGCCACGGGACAGGGTGGACGGGGAGCTGTTTTTT
cdr3_aa: CASSLRVPRDRVDGELFF

v_call: TRBV28
j_call: TRBJ1-1
clone_size: once
d_call: .
cdr3_nt: TGTGCCAGCACCATCGGGATTAGTGGCACTGAAGCTTTCTTT
cdr3_aa: CASTIGISGTEAFF

v_call: TRBV29-1
j_call: TRBJ1-1
clone_size: .
d_call: .
cdr3_nt: TGCAGCGCAATAAACGGACAGATGATAACCATGAACACTGAAGCTTTCTTT
cdr3_aa: CSAINGQMITMNTEAFF

v_call: TRBV2
j_call: TRBJ1-1
clone_size: once
d_call: TRBD1
cdr3_nt: TGTGCCAGCAGCCTCAGGACAGGGTGGATCACTGAAGCCTTCTTT
cdr3_aa: CASSLRTGWITEAFF

v_call: TRBV5-1
j_call: TRBJ1-5
clone_size: .
d_call: TRBD1
cdr3_nt: TGCGCCAGCAGCTCAACAGGGGGAGATCAGCCCCAGCATTTT
cdr3_aa: CASSSTGGDQPQHF

v_call: TRBV27
j_call: TRBJ2-5
clone_size: .
d_call: TRBD2
cdr3_nt: TGTGCCAGCAGTGGGGGACTAGCGGGAGACCAAGAGACCCAGTACTTC
cdr3_aa: CASSGGLAGDQETQYF

v_call: TRBV28
j_call: TRBJ1-3
clone_size: few
d_call: .
cdr3_nt: TGTGCCAGCAGATTTTCAACAGGGCTCTCTGGAAACACCATATATTTT
cdr3_aa: CASRFSTGLSGNTIYF

v_call: TRBV4-1
j_call: TRBJ1-4
clone_size: .
d_call: .
cdr3_nt: TGCGCCAGCAGCCAAGCAGGTGAAAAACTGTTTTTT
cdr3_aa: CASSQAGEKLFF

v_call: TRBV27
j_call: TRBJ2-7
clone_size: once
d_call: .
cdr3_nt: TGTGCCAGCAGTTTAACCAAGGACAGCTACGAGCAGTACTTC
cdr3_aa: CASSLTKDSYEQYF

v_call: TRBV5-6
j_call: TRBJ2-7
clone_size: .
d_call: .
cdr3_nt: TGTGCCAGCAGCTTGGTTGCTAGGACCTACGAGCAGTACTTC
cdr3_aa: CASSLVARTYEQYF